The entry below describes one T cell receptor (beta chain). As yet, its antigen is unknown. The read stops 3 residues short of the end of the CDR3; the missing end is completed from the germline J gene. With 8 bases removed from V and 4 bases from J, the gap between germline ends came to 17 bases. The V gene's germline CDR1 is SEHNR and CDR2 FQNEAQ (reference sequence). This CDR3 has 14 residues. This record comes from a study of T cells in women clearing cervical HPV infection. Study summary: Donors had HPV16-related CIN3 or worse; 2 had invasive cancer. For cases, blood was sampled a median 149 days after lesion detection, interquartile range roughly 85 to 220 days.

Method: immunoSEQ multiplex PCR; TCRdb's copy keeps in-frame clones and lacks some. The sample data list approximately 44,000 clones. Study observations and caveats: Cases carried less TRBV6-7 than controls: roughly 0.11% versus 0.16%. Repertoire richness, not evenness, was significantly elevated in CIN3+ cases versus controls.

The TCR originated in a woman aged 18 to 75 with a cervical HPV16 infection that either progressed to CIN3+ or cleared (not recorded which). Sequenced input: blood buffy coat. This chain links TRBV7-9 with TRBJ1-1; D may be TRBD1 (5 bases). CDR3 bases read: TGTGCCAGCTCGGCGGTGGGGGGGTTCACTGAA. Protein product: CASSAVGGFTE. The CDR3 as a whole reads CASSAVGGFTEAFF.